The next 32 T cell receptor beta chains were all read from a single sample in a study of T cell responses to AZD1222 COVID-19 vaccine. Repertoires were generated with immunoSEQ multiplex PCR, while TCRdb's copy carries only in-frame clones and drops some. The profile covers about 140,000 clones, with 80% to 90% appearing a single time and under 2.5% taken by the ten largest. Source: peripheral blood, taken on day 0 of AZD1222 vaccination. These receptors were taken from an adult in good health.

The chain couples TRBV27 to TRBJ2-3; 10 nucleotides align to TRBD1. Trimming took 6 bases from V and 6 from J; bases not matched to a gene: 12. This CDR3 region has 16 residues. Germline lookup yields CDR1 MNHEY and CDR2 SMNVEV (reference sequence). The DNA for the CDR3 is TGTGCCAGCAGCAAAAACCGGGACAGGGGAGGTGATACGCAGTATTTT. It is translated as CASSKNRDRGGDTQYF.

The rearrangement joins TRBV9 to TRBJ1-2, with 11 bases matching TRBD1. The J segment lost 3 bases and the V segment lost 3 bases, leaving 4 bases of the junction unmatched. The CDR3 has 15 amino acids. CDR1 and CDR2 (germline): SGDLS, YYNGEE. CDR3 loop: CASSAGTGGDYGYTF. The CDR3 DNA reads TGTGCCAGCAGCGCGGGGACAGGGGGTGACTATGGCTACACCTTC. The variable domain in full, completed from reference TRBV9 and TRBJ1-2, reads DSGVTQTPKHLITATGQRVTLRCSPRSGDLSVYWYQQSLDQGLQFLIQYYNGEERAKGNILERFSAQQFPDLHSELNLSSLELGDSALYFCASSAGTGGDYGYTFGSGTRLTVV.

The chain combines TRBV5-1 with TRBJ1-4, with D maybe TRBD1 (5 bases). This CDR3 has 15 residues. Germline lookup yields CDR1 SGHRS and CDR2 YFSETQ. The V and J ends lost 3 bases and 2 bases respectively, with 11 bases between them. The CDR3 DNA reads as TGCGCCAGCAGCTCCTTTCGGGGCACTAATGAAAAACTGTTTTTT. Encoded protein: CASSSFRGTNEKLFF.

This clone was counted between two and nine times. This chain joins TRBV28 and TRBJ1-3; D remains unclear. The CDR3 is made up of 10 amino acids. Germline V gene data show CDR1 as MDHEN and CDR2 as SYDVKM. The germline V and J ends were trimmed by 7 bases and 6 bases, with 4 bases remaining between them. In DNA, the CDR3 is TGTGCCAGCATAAAAAACACCATATATTTT. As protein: CASIKNTIYF.

Here the CDR3 reads CASSQEGPGGNTGELFF. The CDR3 bases are TGTGCCAGCAGCCAAGAAGGGCCCGGGGGCAACACCGGGGAGCTGTTTTTT. The rearrangement links TRBV4-2 to TRBJ2-2; D is tentatively TRBD1 or TRBD2 (6 bases each). Trimming removed 0 bases at V and 2 bases at J, with 13 bases between. The germline V gene encodes CDR1 LGHNA and CDR2 YNFKEQ. The CDR3 has 17 residues.

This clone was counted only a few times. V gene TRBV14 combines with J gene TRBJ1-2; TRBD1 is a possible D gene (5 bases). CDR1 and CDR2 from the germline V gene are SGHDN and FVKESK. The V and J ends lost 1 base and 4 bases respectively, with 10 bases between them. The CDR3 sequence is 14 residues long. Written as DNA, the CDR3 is TGTGCCAGCAGCCAAGGTGGGACGGGCTATGGCTACACCTTC. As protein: CASSQGGTGYGYTF.

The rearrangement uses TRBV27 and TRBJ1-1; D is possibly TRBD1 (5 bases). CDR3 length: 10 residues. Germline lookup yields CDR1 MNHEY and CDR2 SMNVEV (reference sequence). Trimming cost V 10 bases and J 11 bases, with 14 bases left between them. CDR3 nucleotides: TGTGCCACCGCAGGGATGTGGGCTTTCTTT. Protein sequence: CATAGMWAFF.

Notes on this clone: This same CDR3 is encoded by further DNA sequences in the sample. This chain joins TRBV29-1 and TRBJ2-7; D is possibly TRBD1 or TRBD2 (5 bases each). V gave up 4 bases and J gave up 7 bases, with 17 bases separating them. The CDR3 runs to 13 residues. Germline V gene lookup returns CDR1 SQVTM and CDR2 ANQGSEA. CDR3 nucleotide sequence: TGCAGCGTTGGTACTAGGGGATTCTATGAGCAGTACTTC. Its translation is CSVGTRGFYEQYF.

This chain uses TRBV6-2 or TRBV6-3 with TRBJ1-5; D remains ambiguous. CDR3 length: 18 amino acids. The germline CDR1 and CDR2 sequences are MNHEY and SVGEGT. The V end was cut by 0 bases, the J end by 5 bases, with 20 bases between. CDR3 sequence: CASSYSYGDIRRDQPQHF. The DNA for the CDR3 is TGTGCCAGCAGTTACTCGTACGGGGATATCAGGAGGGATCAGCCCCAGCATTTT.

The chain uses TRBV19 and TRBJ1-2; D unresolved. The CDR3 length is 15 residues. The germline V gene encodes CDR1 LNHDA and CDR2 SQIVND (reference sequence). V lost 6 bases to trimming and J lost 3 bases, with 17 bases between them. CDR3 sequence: CASSPTSANDYGYTF. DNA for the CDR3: TGTGCCAGTAGCCCCACGTCTGCGAACGACTATGGCTACACCTTC.

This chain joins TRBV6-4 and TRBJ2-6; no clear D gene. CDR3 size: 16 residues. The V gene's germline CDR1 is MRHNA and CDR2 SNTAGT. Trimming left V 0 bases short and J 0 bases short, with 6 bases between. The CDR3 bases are TGTGCCAGCAGTGACTCGCTCAGCTCTGGGGCCAACGTCCTGACTTTC. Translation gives CASSDSLSSGANVLTF.

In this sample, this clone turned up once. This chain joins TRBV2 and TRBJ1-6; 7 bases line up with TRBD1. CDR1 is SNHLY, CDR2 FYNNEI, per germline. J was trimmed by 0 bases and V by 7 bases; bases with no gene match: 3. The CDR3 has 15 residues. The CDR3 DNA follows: TGTGCCAGCAATCGGGACAGCTCCTATAATTCACCCCTCCACTTT. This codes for CASNRDSSYNSPLHF.

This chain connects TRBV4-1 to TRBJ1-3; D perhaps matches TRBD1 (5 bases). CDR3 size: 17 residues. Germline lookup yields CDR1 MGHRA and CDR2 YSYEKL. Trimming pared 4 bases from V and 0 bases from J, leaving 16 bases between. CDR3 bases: TGCGCCAGCAGCCTCACCGGGACGGGAGCCTCTGGAAACACCATATATTTT. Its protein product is CASSLTGTGASGNTIYF.

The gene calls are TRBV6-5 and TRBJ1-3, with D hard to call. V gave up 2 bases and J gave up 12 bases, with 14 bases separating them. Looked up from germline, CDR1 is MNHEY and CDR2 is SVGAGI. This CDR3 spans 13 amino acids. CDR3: CASSYQPEAFIYF. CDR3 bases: TGTGCCAGCAGTTACCAGCCGGAGGCCTTCATATATTTT.

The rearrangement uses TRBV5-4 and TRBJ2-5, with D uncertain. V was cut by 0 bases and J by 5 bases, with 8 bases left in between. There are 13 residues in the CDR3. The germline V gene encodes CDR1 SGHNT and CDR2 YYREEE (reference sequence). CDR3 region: CASSLGTSETQYF. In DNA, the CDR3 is TGTGCCAGCAGCTTGGGGACCAGCGAGACCCAGTACTTC.

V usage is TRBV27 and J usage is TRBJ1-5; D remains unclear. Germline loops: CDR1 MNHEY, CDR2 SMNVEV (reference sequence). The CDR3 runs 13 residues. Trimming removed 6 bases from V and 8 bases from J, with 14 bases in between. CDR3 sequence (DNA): TGTGCCAGCAGCCAAACACTCGTAGAGCCCCAGCATTTT. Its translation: CASSQTLVEPQHF.

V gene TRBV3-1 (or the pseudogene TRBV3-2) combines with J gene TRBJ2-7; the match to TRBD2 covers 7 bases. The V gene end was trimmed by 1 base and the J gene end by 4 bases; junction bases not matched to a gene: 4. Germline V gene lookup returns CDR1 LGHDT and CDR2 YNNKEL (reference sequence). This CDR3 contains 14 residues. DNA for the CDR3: TGTGCCAGCAGCCAAGTAGGGAGGGGTTACGAGCAGTACTTC. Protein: CASSQVGRGYEQYF.

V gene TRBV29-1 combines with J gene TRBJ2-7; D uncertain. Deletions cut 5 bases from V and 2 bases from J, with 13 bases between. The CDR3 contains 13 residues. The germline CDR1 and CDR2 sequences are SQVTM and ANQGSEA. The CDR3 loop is CSVIAHPPYEQYF. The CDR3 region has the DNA TGCAGCGTTATAGCTCATCCTCCCTACGAGCAGTACTTC.

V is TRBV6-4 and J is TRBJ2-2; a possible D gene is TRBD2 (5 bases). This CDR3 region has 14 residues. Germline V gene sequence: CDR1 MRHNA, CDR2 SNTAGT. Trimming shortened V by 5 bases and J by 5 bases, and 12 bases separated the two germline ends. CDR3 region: CASSPNGETGELFF. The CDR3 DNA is TGTGCCAGCAGTCCTAACGGGGAGACCGGGGAGCTGTTTTTT.

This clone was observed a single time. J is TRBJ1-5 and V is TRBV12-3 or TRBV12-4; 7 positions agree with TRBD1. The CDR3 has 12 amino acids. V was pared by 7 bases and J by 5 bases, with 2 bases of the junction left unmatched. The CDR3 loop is CASNRGHQPQHF. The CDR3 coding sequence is TGTGCCAGCAACAGGGGCCATCAGCCCCAGCATTTT.

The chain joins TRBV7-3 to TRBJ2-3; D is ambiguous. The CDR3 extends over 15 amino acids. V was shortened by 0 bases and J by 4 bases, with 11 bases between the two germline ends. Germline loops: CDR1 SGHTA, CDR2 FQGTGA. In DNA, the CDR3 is TGTGCCAGCAGCTTAACCGGGCTAGTTGCAGATACGCAGTATTTT. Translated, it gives CASSLTGLVADTQYF. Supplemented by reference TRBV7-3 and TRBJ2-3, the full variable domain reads GAGVSQTPSNKVTEKGKYVELRCDPISGHTALYWYRQSLGQGPEFLIYFQGTGAADDSGLPNDRFFAVRPEGSVSTLKIQRTERGDSAVYLCASSLTGLVADTQYFGPGTRLTVL.

CDR3: CASSGHLTGVKDEQYF. CDR3 in DNA: TGTGCCAGCAGTGGGCATTTGACAGGGGTAAAAGACGAGCAGTACTTC. The V gene is TRBV2, the J gene TRBJ2-7, with 8 bases lining up with TRBD1. The CDR3 covers 16 residues. The germline gives CDR1 SNHLY, CDR2 FYNNEI. V shed 4 bases and J 5 bases; nucleotides not matched to a gene: 13.

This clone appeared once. CDR3 sequence reads: CSVEDRDGYTF. The CDR3, as DNA: TGCAGCGTTGAGGACAGGGACGGCTACACCTTC. The chain couples TRBV29-1 to TRBJ1-2; 8 bases agree with TRBD1. Germline CDR1 and CDR2: SQVTM and ANQGSEA. The CDR3 loop spans 11 amino acids. The V segment lost 3 bases and the J segment 8 bases; nucleotides outside the gene matches: 2.

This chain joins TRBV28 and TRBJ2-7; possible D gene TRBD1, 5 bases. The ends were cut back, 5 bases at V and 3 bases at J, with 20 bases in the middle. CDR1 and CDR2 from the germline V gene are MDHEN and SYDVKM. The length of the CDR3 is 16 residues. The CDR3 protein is CASSIQQEPTYYEQYF. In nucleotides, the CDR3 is TGTGCCAGCAGTATACAACAGGAACCGACCTACTACGAGCAGTACTTC.

CDR3 loop: CASLHKGGETQYF. The DNA for the CDR3 is TGTGCCAGCCTGCACAAAGGAGGAGAGACCCAGTACTTC. The chain recombines TRBV7-9 with TRBJ2-5, with D perhaps TRBD2 (5 bases). This CDR3 contains 13 residues. Germline CDR1 SEHNR, CDR2 FQNEAQ (reference sequence). The V end lost 8 bases, the J end lost 4 bases, and 14 bases lay between the germline ends.

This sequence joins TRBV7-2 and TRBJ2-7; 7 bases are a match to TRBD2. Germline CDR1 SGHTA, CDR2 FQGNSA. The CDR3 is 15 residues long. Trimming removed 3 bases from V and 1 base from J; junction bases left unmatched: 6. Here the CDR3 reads CASSFYGTNSYEQYF. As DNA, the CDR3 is TGTGCCAGCAGCTTTTACGGGACTAATTCCTACGAGCAGTACTTC.

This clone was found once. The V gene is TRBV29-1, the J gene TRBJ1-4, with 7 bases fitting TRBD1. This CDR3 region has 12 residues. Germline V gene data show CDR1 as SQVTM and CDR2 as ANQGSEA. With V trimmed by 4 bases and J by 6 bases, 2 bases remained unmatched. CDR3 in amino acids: CSVGGTDEKLFF. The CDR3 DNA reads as TGCAGCGTTGGTGGGACAGATGAAAAACTGTTTTTT.

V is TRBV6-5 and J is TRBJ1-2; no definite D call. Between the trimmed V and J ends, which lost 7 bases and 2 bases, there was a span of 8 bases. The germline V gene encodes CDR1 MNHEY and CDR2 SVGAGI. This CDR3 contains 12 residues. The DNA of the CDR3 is TGTGCCAGCATCGACACAAACTATGGCTACACCTTC. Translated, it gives CASIDTNYGYTF.

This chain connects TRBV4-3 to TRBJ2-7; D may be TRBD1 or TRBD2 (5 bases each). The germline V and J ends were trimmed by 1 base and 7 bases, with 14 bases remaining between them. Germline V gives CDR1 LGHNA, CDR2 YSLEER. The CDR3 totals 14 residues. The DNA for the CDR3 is TGCGCCAGCAGCCAAGCACCGGGGCCTCGGGAGCAGTACTTC. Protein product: CASSQAPGPREQYF.

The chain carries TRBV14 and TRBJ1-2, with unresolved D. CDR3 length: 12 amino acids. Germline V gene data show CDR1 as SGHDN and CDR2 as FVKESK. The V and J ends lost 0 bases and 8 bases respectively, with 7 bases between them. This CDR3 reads CASSQDWRGYTF. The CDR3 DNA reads TGTGCCAGCAGCCAAGACTGGCGGGGCTACACCTTC.

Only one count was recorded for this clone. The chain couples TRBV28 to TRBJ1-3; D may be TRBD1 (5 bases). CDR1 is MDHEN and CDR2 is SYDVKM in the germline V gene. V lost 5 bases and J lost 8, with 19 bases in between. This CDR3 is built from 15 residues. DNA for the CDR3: TGTGCCAGCAGTCCCTCCCATCTGAGGACATACACCATATATTTT. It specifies CASSPSHLRTYTIYF.

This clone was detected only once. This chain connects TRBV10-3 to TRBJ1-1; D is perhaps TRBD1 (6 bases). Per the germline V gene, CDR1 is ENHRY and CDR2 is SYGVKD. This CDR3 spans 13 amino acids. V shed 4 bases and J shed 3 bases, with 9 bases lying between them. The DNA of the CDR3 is TGTGCCATCAGTGGAAAGGGGGACACTGAAGCTTTCTTT. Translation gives CAISGKGDTEAFF.